This record looks at one T cell receptor beta chain sequence and its context. CDR3 size: 12 residues. Deletions cut 3 bases from V and 7 bases from J, with 7 bases between. Germline assignment: CDR1 SEHNR and CDR2 FQNEAQ (reference sequence). Here immunoSEQ multiplex PCR was the method, and the copy in TCRdb shows in-frame clones only, minus some. The data hold just under 65,000 clones, with over 75% observed a single time. These data come from a study of control samples from healthy donors and cancer patients. Sample: blood. The clonotype originates from a man aged 35-49 years in good health. The genes are TRBV7-9 and TRBJ1-5; D is uncertain. The CDR3 here is CASSFPGQPQHF. CDR3 in DNA: TGTGCCAGCAGCTTTCCTGGGCAGCCCCAGCATTTT.